Described below is a single T cell receptor (beta chain) sequence and its context. Germline CDR1 and CDR2: SGHNT and YENEEA. This CDR3 contains 12 residues. V gave up 4 bases and J gave up 8 bases, with 11 bases separating them. The libraries were made with immunoSEQ v3.0 at survey level. TCRdb keeps only in-frame clones here, not all; method: immunoSEQ multiplex PCR. The sample has about 40,000 clones, approximately 86% seen once. Treated in the United States were all of the participants with HIV. This sample was included in a study of long-term antiretroviral therapy in people with HIV. The receptor's source is a woman between 45 and 60 years old with HIV. The sequenced sample was unsorted PBMCs, obtained 0.1 years before starting antiretroviral therapy. The rearrangement joins TRBV11-3 to TRBJ1-1, with D perhaps matching TRBD1 (5 bases). The CDR3 loop is CASSSSRDEAFF. The CDR3 region has the DNA TGTGCCAGCAGCTCCTCCCGGGACGAAGCTTTCTTT.